This TCR beta chain was identified during a study of cytomegalovirus exposure and HLA in healthy donors. Some clones are missing from TCRdb's copy, which holds only in-frame ones; the method was immunoSEQ multiplex PCR. The sample yields roughly 140,000 clones, approximately 90% seen once. Germline CDR1 and CDR2: SEHNR and FQNEAQ (reference sequence). There are 13 residues in the CDR3. The ends were cut back, 3 bases at V and 7 bases at J, with 12 bases in the middle. The donors were members of the roughly 130-subject validation cohort (separate from the approximately 670-subject first cohort). In the case of this clone: Its antigen remains unknown.

Whole-study findings and limits: Reportedly, diagnosis of cytomegalovirus status by the classifier showed high specificity and sensitivity. Rarity marked most TCR sequences, yet some public TCRs occurred in many donors.

The sequenced material came from PBMCs. The clonotype originates from a young man in good health and CMV-seronegative. The chain has TRBV7-9 and TRBJ1-2, with D possibly TRBD1 on 6 matching bases. CDR3 region: CASSFGQGFGYTF. The CDR3 DNA sequence: TGTGCCAGCAGCTTTGGCCAGGGGTTTGGCTACACCTTC.